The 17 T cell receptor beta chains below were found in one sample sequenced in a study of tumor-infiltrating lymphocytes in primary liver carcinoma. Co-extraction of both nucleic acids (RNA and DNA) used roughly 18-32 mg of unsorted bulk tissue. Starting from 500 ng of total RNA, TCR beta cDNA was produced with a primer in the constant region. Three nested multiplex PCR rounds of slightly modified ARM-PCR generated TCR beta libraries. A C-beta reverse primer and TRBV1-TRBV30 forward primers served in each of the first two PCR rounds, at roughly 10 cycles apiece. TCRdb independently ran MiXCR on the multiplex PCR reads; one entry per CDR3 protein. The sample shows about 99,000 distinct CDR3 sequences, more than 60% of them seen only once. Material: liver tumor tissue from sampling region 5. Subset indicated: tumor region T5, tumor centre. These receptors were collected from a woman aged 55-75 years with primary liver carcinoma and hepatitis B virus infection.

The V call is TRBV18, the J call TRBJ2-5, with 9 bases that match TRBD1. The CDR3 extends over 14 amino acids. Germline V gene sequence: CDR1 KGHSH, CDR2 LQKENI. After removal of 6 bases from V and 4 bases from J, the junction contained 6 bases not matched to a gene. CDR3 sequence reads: CASSSTTGGETQYF. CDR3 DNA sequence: TGTGCCAGCTCTTCAACGACAGGGGGAGAGACCCAGTACTTC.

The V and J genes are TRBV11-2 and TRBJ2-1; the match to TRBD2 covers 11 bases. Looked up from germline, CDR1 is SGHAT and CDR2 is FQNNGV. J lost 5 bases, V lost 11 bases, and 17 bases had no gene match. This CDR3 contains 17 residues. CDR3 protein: CAGILIPGTSGHNEQFF. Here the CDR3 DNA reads TGTGCCGGCATCTTAATTCCCGGGACTAGCGGACACAATGAGCAGTTCTTC. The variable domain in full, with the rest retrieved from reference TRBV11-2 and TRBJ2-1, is EAGVAQSPRYKIIEKRQSVAFWCNPISGHATLYWYQQILGQGPKLLIQFQNNGVVDDSQLPKDRFSAERLKGVDSTLKIQPAKLEDSAVYLCAGILIPGTSGHNEQFFGPGTRLTVL.

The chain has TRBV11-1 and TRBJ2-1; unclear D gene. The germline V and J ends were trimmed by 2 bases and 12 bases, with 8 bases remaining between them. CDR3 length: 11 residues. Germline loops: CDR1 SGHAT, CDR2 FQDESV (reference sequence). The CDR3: CASSLQDGQFF. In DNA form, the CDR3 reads TGTGCCAGCAGCTTACAGGATGGGCAGTTCTTC. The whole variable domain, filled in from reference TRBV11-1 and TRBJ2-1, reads EAEVAQSPRYKITEKSQAVAFWCDPISGHATLYWYRQILGQGPELLVQFQDESVVDDSQLPKDRFSAERLKGVDSTLKIQPAELGDSAMYLCASSLQDGQFFGPGTRLTVL.

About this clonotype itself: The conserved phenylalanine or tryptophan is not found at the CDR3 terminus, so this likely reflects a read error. The CDR3: CASSLTGGPETQYI. The CDR3 DNA reads as TGTGCTAGCAGTCTAACAGGGGGCCCAGAGACCCAGTACATC. This chain links TRBV6-1 with TRBJ2-5, with 9 bases matching TRBD1. The CDR3 has 14 residues. Germline CDR1 is MNHNS and CDR2 is SASEGT.

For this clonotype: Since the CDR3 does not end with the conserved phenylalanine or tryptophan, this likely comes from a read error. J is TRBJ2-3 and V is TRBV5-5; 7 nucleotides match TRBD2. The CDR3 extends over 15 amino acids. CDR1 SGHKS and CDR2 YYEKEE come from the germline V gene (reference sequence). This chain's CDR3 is CTSTYLSGARDTQYL. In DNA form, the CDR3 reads TGTACCAGCACCTACTTAAGCGGGGCGCGAGATACGCAGTATCTT.

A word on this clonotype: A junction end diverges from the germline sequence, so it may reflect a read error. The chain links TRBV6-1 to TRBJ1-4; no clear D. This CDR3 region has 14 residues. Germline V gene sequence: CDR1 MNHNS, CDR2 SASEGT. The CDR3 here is CACSEGTTNEKLFF. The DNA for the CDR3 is TGTGCCTGCAGTGAAGGAACAACTAATGAAAAACTGTTTTTT.

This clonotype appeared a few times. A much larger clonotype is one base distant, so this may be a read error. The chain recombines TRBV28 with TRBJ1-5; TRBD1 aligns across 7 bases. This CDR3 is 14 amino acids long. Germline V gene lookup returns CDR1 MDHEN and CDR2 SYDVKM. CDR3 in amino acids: CASCEGGEGQSQHF. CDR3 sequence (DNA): TGTGCCAGCTGTGAAGGGGGCGAGGGTCAGTCCCAGCATTTT.

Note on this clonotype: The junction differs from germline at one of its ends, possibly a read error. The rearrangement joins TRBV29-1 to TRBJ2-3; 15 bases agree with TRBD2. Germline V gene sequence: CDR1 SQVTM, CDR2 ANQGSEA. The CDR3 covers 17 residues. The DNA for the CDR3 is TGCAACGTTGAAGGGGGACTAGCGGGAGGTGGAGGAGATACGCAGTATTTT. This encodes CNVEGGLAGGGGDTQYF.

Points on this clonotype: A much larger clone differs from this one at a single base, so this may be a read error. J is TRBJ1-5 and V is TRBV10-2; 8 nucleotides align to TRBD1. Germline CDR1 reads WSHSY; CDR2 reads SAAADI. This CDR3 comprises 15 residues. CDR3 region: CASRPGQGGNKPQHF. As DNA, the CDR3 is TGCGCCAGCAGACCCGGACAGGGTGGCAATAAGCCCCAGCATTTT.

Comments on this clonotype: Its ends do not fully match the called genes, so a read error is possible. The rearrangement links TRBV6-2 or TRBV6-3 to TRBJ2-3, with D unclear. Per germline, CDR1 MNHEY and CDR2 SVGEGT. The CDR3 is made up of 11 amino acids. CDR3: CVSSFKDTQYF. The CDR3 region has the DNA TGTGTCAGCAGTTTTAAGGATACGCAGTATTTT.

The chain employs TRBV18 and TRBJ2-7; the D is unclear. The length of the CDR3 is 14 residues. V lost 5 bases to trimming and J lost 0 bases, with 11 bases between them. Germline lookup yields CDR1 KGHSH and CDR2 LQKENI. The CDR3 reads CASSMTSLSYEQYF. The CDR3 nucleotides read TGTGCCAGCTCAATGACCAGCCTCTCCTACGAGCAGTACTTC.

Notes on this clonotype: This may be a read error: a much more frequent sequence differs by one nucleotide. The DNA of the CDR3 is TGCGCCAGCAGCTTGGAACTAGGTGGTCCTACGCACTATTTT. This translates into CASSLELGGPTHYF. The V and J genes are TRBV5-1 and TRBJ2-3; D possibly corresponds to TRBD2 (5 bases). The germline CDR1 and CDR2 sequences are SGHRS and YFSETQ. The CDR3 is made up of 14 amino acids.

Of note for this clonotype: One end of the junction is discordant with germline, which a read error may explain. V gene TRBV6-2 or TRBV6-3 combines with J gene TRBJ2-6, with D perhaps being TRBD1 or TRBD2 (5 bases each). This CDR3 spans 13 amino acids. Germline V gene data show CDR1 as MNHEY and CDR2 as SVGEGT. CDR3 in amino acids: CASSRTGTNILTF. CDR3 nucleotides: TGTGCCAGCAGCCGAACTGGGACCAACATCCTGACTTTC.

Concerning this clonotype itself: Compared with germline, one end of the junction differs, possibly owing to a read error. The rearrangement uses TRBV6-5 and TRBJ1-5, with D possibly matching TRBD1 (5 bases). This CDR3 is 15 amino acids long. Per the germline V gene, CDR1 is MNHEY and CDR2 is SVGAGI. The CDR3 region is CGSRRGDYGNQPQHF. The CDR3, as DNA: TGTGGCAGTCGTCGAGGGGATTATGGCAATCAGCCTCAGCATTTT.

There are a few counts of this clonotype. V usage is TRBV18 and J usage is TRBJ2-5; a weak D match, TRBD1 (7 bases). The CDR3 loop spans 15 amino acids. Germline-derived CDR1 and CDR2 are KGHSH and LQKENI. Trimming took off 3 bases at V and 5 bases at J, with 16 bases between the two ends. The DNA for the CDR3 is TGTGCCAGCTCACCCCGACAGGGAGGTTCCGAGACCCAGTACTTC. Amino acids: CASSPRQGGSETQYF.

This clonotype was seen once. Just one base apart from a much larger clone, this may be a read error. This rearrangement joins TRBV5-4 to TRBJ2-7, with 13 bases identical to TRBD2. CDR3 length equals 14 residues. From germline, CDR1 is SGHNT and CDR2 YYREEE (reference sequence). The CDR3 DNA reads TGTGCCACCCGGACTAGCGGGAGATCCTGCGAGCAGTACTTC. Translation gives CATRTSGRSCEQYF.

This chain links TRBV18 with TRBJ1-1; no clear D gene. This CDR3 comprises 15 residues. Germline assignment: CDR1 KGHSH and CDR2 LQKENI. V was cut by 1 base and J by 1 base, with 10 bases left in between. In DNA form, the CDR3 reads TGTGCCAGCTCACCACAGGGAGGAAGGAACACTGAAGCTTTCTTT. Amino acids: CASSPQGGRNTEAFF.